This TCR beta chain originates from a study of T cells expressing NK-cell markers. TCRdb reprocessed the 5' RACE reads, keeping one entry per CDR3 protein, no DNA. Recorded for this sample: 150,000 to 170,000 distinct CDR3 sequences. CDR1 and CDR2 from the germline V gene are DFQATT and SNEGSKA (reference sequence). This CDR3 is 15 amino acids long. The rearrangement links TRBV20-1 to TRBJ2-1; TCRdb names TRBD2, which stays unverified in the absence of DNA. This clonotype was sampled from a woman aged 45 to 65 in good health. What was sequenced was blood T cells: a sorted CD56 or NKG2C T cell subset, CD4+ or CD8+ T cells, or bulk PBMC T cells (not recorded which). CDR3 sequence reads: CSARGAGSLVNEQFF.